These 7 T cell receptor beta chains came from one sample sequenced in a study of T cell clones after liver transplantation. Measured with immunoSEQ multiplex PCR; TCRdb has only the in-frame clones, and not every one. The sample has roughly 100,000 clones, 80% to 85% seen once; the top ten hold roughly 0.9%. Sequencing used CD4+ T cells from blood, obtained before liver transplant. Source of these receptors: a human donor who received a liver transplant.

The gene calls are TRBV21-1 and TRBJ1-1. TRBV21-1 represents a pseudogene. This CDR3 has 13 residues. As DNA, the CDR3 is TGTGCCATCAGGGGGGGCGCGGGCACTGAAGCTTTCTTT. Protein sequence: CAIRGGAGTEAFF.

The chain has TRBV2 and TRBJ1-5, with 7 bases that match TRBD1. CDR1 is SNHLY, CDR2 FYNNEI, per germline. Unmatched junction bases numbered 7, after V lost 8 bases and J lost 6 bases. This CDR3 is 13 amino acids long. CDR3 nucleotides: TGTGCCAGCGGGCAGGGGGAAATTCAGCCCCAGCATTTT. This sequence encodes CASGQGEIQPQHF.

The chain employs TRBV7-6 and TRBJ2-5; 9 positions match TRBD1. With V trimmed by 6 bases and J by 5 bases, 10 bases remained unmatched. From germline, CDR1 is SGHVS and CDR2 FNYEAQ. There are 15 residues in the CDR3. CDR3 bases: TGTGCCAGCAGGATGGGGACAGGGATTTTGGAGACCCAGTACTTC. This codes for CASRMGTGILETQYF.

The V gene is TRBV18, the J gene TRBJ1-5; D not resolved. V was trimmed by 2 bases and J by 3 bases, leaving 14 bases between them. The CDR3 has 16 amino acids. Germline CDR1 reads KGHSH; CDR2 reads LQKENI. The CDR3 DNA follows: TGTGCCAGCTCACCAGACGGACCTGGAATCAATCAGCCCCAGCATTTT. Protein: CASSPDGPGINQPQHF.

The rearrangement uses TRBV18 and TRBJ2-7, with 8 bases matching TRBD2. Trimming at V came to 6 bases and at J to 6 bases, leaving 7 bases not matched to a gene. This CDR3 region has 13 residues. From germline, CDR1 is KGHSH and CDR2 LQKENI. This CDR3 is CASSREARTEQYF. CDR3 bases: TGTGCCAGCTCGCGGGAGGCCCGGACCGAGCAGTACTTC.

The V and J genes are TRBV7-8 and TRBJ2-1, with 8 bases identical to TRBD2. V shed 5 bases, J shed 9 bases, and the junction held 9 bases outside the gene matches. The germline V gene has CDR1 SGHVS and CDR2 FQNEAQ. This CDR3 has 14 residues. The CDR3 sequence is CASSPLAGLGEQFF. Written as DNA, the CDR3 is TGTGCCAGCAGCCCCTTAGCGGGGCTGGGTGAGCAGTTCTTC.

The V gene is TRBV13, the J gene TRBJ1-1, with D unresolved. V was cut by 1 base and J by 1 base, with 7 bases left in between. The CDR3 loop spans 14 amino acids. CDR1 is PRHDT and CDR2 is FYEKMQ in the germline V gene (reference sequence). The CDR3 protein is CASSLVYPNTEAFF. The CDR3, as DNA: TGTGCCAGCAGCTTAGTATACCCGAACACTGAAGCTTTCTTT. The full variable domain, its missing parts supplied by reference TRBV13 and TRBJ1-1, is AAGVIQSPRHLIKEKRETATLKCYPIPRHDTVYWYQQGPGQDPQFLISFYEKMQSDKGSIPDRFSAQQFSDYHSELNMSSLELGDSALYFCASSLVYPNTEAFFGQGTRLTVV.